The T cell receptor (beta chain) under discussion was sequenced for a study of PD-L1 blockade in urothelial cancer. Study context: About 85% of the 29 patients were males with bladder-origin urothelial cancer. Tumor specimens possessed a median of around 1,500 T cells.

The protocol was immunoSEQ multiplex PCR, while the TCRdb copy is restricted to in-frame clones and leaves out a portion. Here the sample spans some 1,600 clones, over 25% being singletons. Whole-study results and caveats: Durable-benefit patients showed greater tumor-associated blood clone expansion at 3 weeks. Patients who gained durable benefit had more tumor-infiltrating T lymphocytes.

This CDR3 has 14 residues. V trimming: 5 bases; J trimming: 7 bases; junction bases outside the gene matches: 4. Germline V lookup: CDR1 KGHSH, CDR2 LQKENI. This clone was picked up a small number of times. What it recognizes is unknown. The sequence came from a woman aged 60-70 years with urothelial cancer. The sample consisted of tumor tissue, taken before atezolizumab (anti-PD-L1) treatment. The chain is built from TRBV18 and TRBJ1-4, with 10 bases that match TRBD1. This chain's CDR3 is CASSSRTGGEKLFF. Here the CDR3 DNA reads TGTGCCAGCTCAAGCCGGACAGGGGGTGAAAAACTGTTTTTT.